A single sample is the source of the 10 T cell receptor beta chains below, sequenced in a study of blood T cells in healthy people across ages. Using a J-beta primer mix together with a sample-barcoded 5' primer, a second PCR was run for roughly 7 to 12 cycles. MiXCR was run by TCRdb on the 5' RACE reads, yielding one entry per CDR3 protein. The table shows fewer than 900,000 distinct CDR3 sequences, with about 34% occurring only once. The sample was blood. The receptors were sampled from a man in his late teens or twenties in good health.

This clonotype showed up many times. This chain uses TRBV27 with TRBJ2-7; the D gene could be TRBD1 or TRBD2 (5 bases each). This CDR3 has 15 residues. The germline V gene has CDR1 MNHEY and CDR2 SMNVEV (reference sequence). Trimming took 3 bases from V and 4 from J, leaving 16 bases between them. The CDR3 sequence is CASSFSGPYGYEQYF. CDR3 in DNA: TGTGCCAGCAGTTTCTCGGGACCTTACGGGTACGAGCAGTACTTC.

This sequence joins TRBV14 and TRBJ1-1, with D perhaps matching TRBD1 (6 bases). The CDR3 has 17 amino acids. Germline CDR1 reads SGHDN; CDR2 reads FVKESK. Trimming took off 2 bases at V and 0 bases at J, with 16 bases between the two ends. CDR3 loop: CASSQLGRTGMNTEAFF. The CDR3 nucleotides are TGTGCCAGCAGCCAACTAGGCCGAACAGGGATGAACACTGAAGCTTTCTTT.

The V and J genes are TRBV20-1 and TRBJ2-1; D is uncertain. Per germline, CDR1 DFQATT and CDR2 SNEGSKA (reference sequence). The CDR3 is 14 amino acids. Trimming pared 6 bases from V and 13 bases from J, leaving 25 bases between. CDR3: CSAPTLVASETQFF. CDR3 nucleotide sequence: TGCAGTGCGCCCACTCTAGTAGCCTCAGAGACCCAGTTCTTC.

This clonotype was seen a few times. The rearrangement links TRBV30 to TRBJ2-7, with D unclear. V shed 0 bases and J shed 4 bases, with 7 bases lying between them. The CDR3 sequence is 12 residues long. Per the germline V gene, CDR1 is GTSNPN and CDR2 is SVGIG (reference sequence). CDR3 residues: CAWSVREYEQYF. CDR3 bases: TGTGCCTGGAGTGTACGAGAGTACGAGCAGTACTTC.

This clonotype appeared many times. CDR3 loop: CSARSSPEQFF. CDR3 in DNA: TGCAGTGCGAGATCATCGCCTGAGCAGTTCTTC. This rearrangement joins TRBV20-1 to TRBJ2-1; no clear D. V lost 6 bases to trimming and J lost 9 bases, with 12 bases between them. The germline V gene encodes CDR1 DFQATT and CDR2 SNEGSKA (reference sequence). This CDR3 comprises 11 residues.

The genes are TRBV20-1 and TRBJ2-3, with a possible D match to TRBD2 (6 bases). The CDR3 is 17 residues long. Trimming removed 1 base from V and 2 bases from J, with 19 bases in between. CDR1 and CDR2 from the germline V gene are DFQATT and SNEGSKA (reference sequence). The CDR3 is CSARAQMGGAYTDTQYF. Here the CDR3 DNA reads TGCAGTGCTAGAGCCCAGATGGGCGGGGCCTACACAGATACGCAGTATTTT.

In DNA form, the CDR3 reads TGTGCCAGCAGTCCCAATAACAGTCAGCCCTACGAGCAGTACTTC. The encoded protein is CASSPNNSQPYEQYF. The chain couples TRBV12-3 or TRBV12-4 to TRBJ2-7, with no clear D. This CDR3 region has 15 residues. Trimming cost V 5 bases and J 2 bases, with 16 bases left between them.

The rearrangement uses TRBV6-2 or TRBV6-3 and TRBJ2-4; tentative D call: TRBD1 (6 bases). CDR1 is MNHEY, CDR2 SVGEGT, per germline. The CDR3 contains 17 residues. Deletions cut 6 bases from V and 5 bases from J, with 23 bases between. CDR3 in DNA: TGTGCCAGCAGGCCCCTCGAGGACAGTAGGGTTGAAAACATTCAGTACTTC. It specifies CASRPLEDSRVENIQYF.

The V call is TRBV20-1, the J call TRBJ2-1; TRBD1 or TRBD2 may be the D gene (6 bases each). CDR3 length: 14 amino acids. In germline, CDR1 is DFQATT, CDR2 SNEGSKA (reference sequence). The V end was cut by 0 bases, the J end by 8 bases, with 14 bases between. CDR3 loop: CSARDWGAGDEQFF. Here the CDR3 DNA reads TGCAGTGCTAGAGATTGGGGGGCAGGGGATGAGCAGTTCTTC.

Worth noting for this clonotype: The junction departs from the called germline gene at one end, perhaps through a read error. The rearrangement links TRBV20-1 to TRBJ1-5; no clear D gene. This CDR3 contains 13 residues. Germline CDR1 DFQATT, CDR2 SNEGSKA (reference sequence). The CDR3 loop reads CGARVRGNQPQHF. The DNA of the CDR3 is TGCGGTGCTAGAGTTAGGGGCAATCAGCCCCAGCATTTT.